Detailed here is one TCR beta chain. This clonotype was seen ten or more times. Its antigen remains undetermined. Sequence at one end of the junction differs from germline and may be a read error. The data originate from a study of T cells in Graves' hyperthyroidism and ophthalmopathy (dated by TCRdb to about 2019). General notes on the study: Peripheral blood samples were taken at initial diagnosis, before any treatment was given. In about six Graves' hyperthyroidism patients, the study also compared T-cell repertoires from thyroid tissue with T-cell repertoires from blood. Following sampling, methimazole starting at 30 mg daily was given to hyperthyroidism patients, and high-dose intravenous methylprednisolone was given to ophthalmopathy patients. For training and testing, the 100 patients in the discovery cohort were randomly divided in a 7:3 ratio. The paper describes TCR Vbeta CDR3 sequencing of around 140 peripheral blood samples, made up of some 42 ophthalmopathy patients, around 78 hyperthyroidism patients and approximately 17 progressor patients. TCR V-J signatures able to tell the groups apart were searched for in a discovery cohort of 100 or so patients, of whom roughly 42 had Graves' ophthalmopathy and around 57 had stable Graves' hyperthyroidism. An independent validation cohort of around 19 hyperthyroidism patients and about 16 patients who later progressed to ophthalmopathy tested prospective prediction of ophthalmopathy. Overall study results and their limits: In validation, the model predicted progression to ophthalmopathy with roughly 70% sensitivity and approximately 74% specificity, a median of approximately 6.5 months before onset. Most expanded thyroid clonotypes (frequency above 0.001) were also detected in blood, a finding suggesting that blood repertoires may reflect thyroid immune responses. Sample size was not statistically predetermined, and investigators were not blinded to group allocation. A model built on a 13 V-J signature distinguished ophthalmopathy from stable hyperthyroidism, reaching 87.88% sensitivity and under 84% specificity in cross-validation and 80%/75% in testing.

Amplification of TCR beta CDR3 regions was carried out from RNA transcripts. For the first round of RT-PCR on the TCR CDR3, the HTBI primer set was used together with the Qiagen OneStep RT-PCR kit. A second multiplex PCR round built the libraries, followed by size selection and purification. The libraries were sequenced on an Illumina HiSeq2000 using paired-end 100 bp reads. The original methods were these. SOAPnuke was used to process the raw data, throwing out any read that contained adapters or uncalled bases, had a mean Phred below 15, or lacked an exact constant-primer or identifier match. COPE v1.2.5 was used to merge high-quality paired reads, and clonotypes were defined as unique nucleotide sequences. MiTCR v1.1 was used to align clonotypes to the IMGT TRBV, TRBD and TRBJ reference segments. Analysis was restricted to V-J combinations with a frequency above 0.0001, which covered about 99% of repertoires. A TCS score was defined as the ratio between F50 (clonal expansion) and ExV (chaos), using BLOSUM62-based TCRdist between CDR3 peptides within each V-J. Welch's t-statistics and random forest reduced fewer than 550 V-J features to 13, which were used in a naive Bayes classifier (R e1071). Using fastp at Q25 and MiXCR, TCRdb reprocessed the public reads and kept productive beta chains. One record per CDR3 amino acid sequence lists the most common genes and DNA. TCRdb, not the original authors, processed these V and J calls. For this sample the table gives a few hundred thousand distinct CDR3 sequences, of which around a sixth were detected only once. The ten top clones hold roughly 15% of the sample.

From the cysteine through the phenylalanine, the CDR3 covers 13 amino acids. The DNA shown is the 39-base CDR3, in frame from base 1. CDR1 MDHEN and CDR2 SYDVKM were looked up in the germline V gene. Ophthalmopathy patients had moderately to severely active disease, Clinical Activity Score of at least 3, NOSPECS grade of at least 4, and duration under 3 months. Any patient with an uncontrolled infection, another autoimmune disease, pregnancy or lactation was excluded. Clinical symptoms, serum thyroxine and TRAb, thyroid ultrasound, and orbital computed tomography formed the basis for the diagnoses. PBMCs were isolated from approximately 10 ml of fresh peripheral blood by Ficoll-Paque density gradient centrifugation. Trizol reagent was used to extract total RNA, and RNA quality was then checked on an Agilent 2100 Bioanalyzer.

The rearrangement joined TRBV28 to TRBJ2-7; D gene: possibly TRBD2, on 7 matching bases. The sample was blood. The receptor's source is a middle-aged woman with Graves' ophthalmopathy. The DNA is TGTGCCAGCACTTTTATGCAAGGGGGGGATAGTGTATTC. Its translation reads: CASTFMQGGDSVF.